This T cell receptor (beta chain) was profiled in a study of shared clonotypes between healthy human individuals. Caucasian adults residing in Nashville, Tennessee made up all the donors. The unsorted samples had around 100 million PBMCs used for genomic DNA. Study-wide points: Limitation of the genetic and exposure-history diversity represented came from the few donors. Among donors, the sharing of clonotypes was expected to be influenced by sequencing depth.

On this clone: Its antigen is not known.

Profiled with immunoSEQ multiplex PCR; TCRdb holds only in-frame clones, not every one. Of about 460,000 clones listed, roughly three quarters are singletons. The CDR3 contains 14 residues. Trimming took off 4 bases at V and 6 bases at J, with 15 bases between the two ends. Per the germline V gene, CDR1 is SGHTA and CDR2 is FQGNSA. This rearrangement joins TRBV7-2 to TRBJ1-2; unclear D gene. The sequencing input was PBMCs. The TCR was taken from a woman aged 40 to 55 in good health. Some clones in this sample may be carry-over from other donors' samples. This CDR3 reads CASSSEVAGNGYTF. CDR3 coding DNA: TGTGCCAGCAGCTCAGAGGTAGCGGGTAATGGCTACACCTTC. The variable domain in full, completed from reference TRBV7-2 and TRBJ1-2, reads GAGVSQSPSNKVTEKGKDVELRCDPISGHTALYWYRQSLGQGLEFLIYFQGNSAPDKSGLPSDRFSAERTGGSVSTLTIQRTQQEDSAVYLCASSSEVAGNGYTFGSGTRLTVV.